Sequencing of this T cell receptor beta chain was carried out in a study of spatial heterogeneity in lung cancer. Points from the study as a whole: Regional and ubiquitous nonsynonymous mutations were tracked by counts of regional and ubiquitous expanded TCRs, respectively. Tracking of tumor mutation counts was seen in expanded intratumoral alpha and beta TCR counts.

TCRdb ran MiXCR on the 5' RACE reads and lists one entry per CDR3 protein. The repertoire holds about 8,800 distinct CDR3 sequences, with over 3.5% as singletons. Per the germline V gene, CDR1 is GTSNPN and CDR2 is SVGIG (reference sequence). CDR3 size: 14 residues. Between the trimmed V and J ends, which lost 5 bases and 7 bases, there was a span of 15 bases. In this sample, this clonotype turned up many times. The antigen remains unidentified. Time point noted: sample taken at primary tumor resection. Frozen PBMC, nontumor lung or tumor provided whole RNA, which was sequenced unsorted. Source: lung tumor tissue, taken at surgery. This sequence was found in a female donor with early-stage non-small cell lung cancer. The chain carries TRBV30 and TRBJ1-6; the D gene is possibly TRBD1 (5 bases). Here the CDR3 reads CAWERQPQNSPLHF. For the CDR3, the DNA is TGTGCCTGGGAACGACAGCCCCAAAATTCACCCCTCCACTTT.